This entry is about one T cell receptor beta chain. The data are from a study of blood T cell repertoires in COVID-19. As for the study in general: PBMCs, B-cell-depleted T cells, or T cells were the source of the cDNA or gDNA that made up the material.

Authors' analysis steps: Reference gene primers were amplified, and this amplification served to estimate nucleated cell counts. Using immunoSEQ multiplex PCR, the repertoire was profiled, and TCRdb retains in-frame clones only, with some absent. V and J calls and clone size come straight from that table; D and trimming were deduced from the DNA. There are 200,000 to 250,000 clones in the sample; approximately 80% occur only once, and 1.5% to 2% lies in the top ten. Participant-given clinical history determined each cohort assignment. The V gene end was trimmed by 0 bases and the J gene end by 9 bases; junction bases not matched to a gene: 5. CDR1 is SGHRS and CDR2 is YFSETQ in the germline V gene. The CDR3 length is 15 residues.

The TCR comes from a man between 60 and 75 years old who had recovered from COVID-19. The genes are TRBV5-1 and TRBJ2-1; 11 nucleotides align to TRBD2. The material sequenced was PBMCs or T cells enriched from blood (not recorded which). This chain's CDR3 is CASSLVSGGAREQFF. In nucleotides, the CDR3 is TGCGCCAGCAGCTTGGTTAGCGGGGGGGCGCGTGAGCAGTTCTTC.